This T cell receptor beta chain was obtained from a study of cytomegalovirus exposure and HLA in healthy donors. Findings of the study overall: According to the study, some 160 TCR beta chains were cytomegalovirus-associated. V- and J-gene trimming in TCR beta was tied to a missense DCLRE1C variant by an analysis performed later. In an earlier analysis, in several hundred donors, most V segments appeared productive either ~87% or ~30% of the time.

PCR primers comprised 60 Vbeta and 13 Jbeta primers. Measured with immunoSEQ multiplex PCR; TCRdb has only the in-frame clones, and not every one. Of tens of thousands of clones detected, 79% appear once; the ten largest clones hold around 3%. This CDR3 has 15 residues. With V trimmed by 6 bases and J by 6 bases, 7 bases remained unmatched. CDR1 and CDR2 from the germline V gene are SGHRS and YFSETQ. Points on this clone: Its antigen is unknown.

The sequence derives from a man under 40 in good health and CMV-seronegative. Sequences were obtained from PBMCs. This rearrangement joins TRBV5-1 to TRBJ1-6, with 9 nucleotides matching TRBD1. Written as DNA, the CDR3 is TGCGCCAGCACAGGTGGGACAGGGTCTAATTCACCCCTCCACTTT. Amino acid sequence: CASTGGTGSNSPLHF. The whole variable domain, remainder taken from reference TRBV5-1 and TRBJ1-6, is KAGVTQTPRYLIKTRGQQVTLSCSPISGHRSVSWYQQTPGQGLQFLFEYFSETQRNKGNFPGRFSGRQFSNSRSEMNVSTLELGDSALYLCASTGGTGSNSPLHFGNGTRLTVT.